This T cell receptor (beta chain) was identified during a study of neurological immune-mediated disorders. This clonotype was counted ten times or more. Template-switch 5'RACE cDNA synthesis added a 10-nucleotide unique molecular identifier. TCRdb redid the calling of the 5' RACE reads with MiXCR, one entry per CDR3 protein. This sample has about 29,000 distinct CDR3 sequences, with roughly 12% found just once. Trimming shortened V by 4 bases and J by 4 bases, and 2 bases separated the two germline ends. This CDR3 is built from 11 residues. The chain carries TRBV12-3 or TRBV12-4 and TRBJ2-1; D not certain. Sequencing used PBMCs. The clonotype was recovered from a man aged 55 to 70 in good health. CDR3 nucleotide sequence: TGTGCCAGCAGTTCTTACAATGAGCAGTTCTTC. This gives the protein CASSSYNEQFF.